The clone carrying this TCR beta chain appeared many times. Its matching antigen is unknown. This record belongs to a study of T cells in Graves' hyperthyroidism and ophthalmopathy. Study in general: Prior to any treatment, at the point of initial diagnosis, peripheral blood was collected. General study results and limits: Model-based prediction identified ophthalmopathy a median around seven months prior to its onset.

Lactation, pregnancy, other autoimmune disease or uncontrolled infection excluded patients. In making diagnoses, clinical symptoms, serum thyroxine and TRAb, thyroid ultrasound and orbital computed tomography were all used. Amplified TCR beta CDR3 regions came from RNA transcripts. TCR CDR3 underwent first-round RT-PCR with the HTBI primer set. One entry per CDR3 protein results from TCRdb running MiXCR on the multiplex PCR reads. The table includes around 600,000 distinct CDR3 sequences, roughly 15% detected once. This clonotype was obtained from a woman aged 40 to 50 with Graves' ophthalmopathy. Source material: blood.

CDR3 region: CASSLGTGIYEQYF. The CDR3 nucleotides are TGTGCCAGCAGTTTGGGGACAGGAATTTACGAGCAGTACTTC. J is TRBJ2-7 and V is TRBV28, with 8 bases matching TRBD1. CDR1 is MDHEN, CDR2 SYDVKM, per germline. The CDR3 length is 14 residues. Losses at the gene ends were 3 bases for V and 4 bases for J; bases not matched to a gene: 5.